These 22 T cell receptor beta chains were all obtained from the same sample, sequenced in a study of OX40 agonist ivuxolimab in advanced cancers. Repertoires were generated with immunoSEQ multiplex PCR, while TCRdb's copy carries only in-frame clones and drops some. The data show under 85,000 clones, roughly 86% seen once. The source was CD4+ or CD8+ T cells sorted from blood, collected in a trial of the OX40 agonist ivuxolimab. Receptor source: an adult with an advanced solid tumor such as melanoma, head and neck, liver or kidney cancer.

V and J are TRBV5-6 and TRBJ2-3, with TRBD2 as a possible D gene (7 bases). This CDR3 spans 16 amino acids. The germline V gene has CDR1 SGHDT and CDR2 YYEEEE. The germline V and J ends were trimmed by 4 bases and 3 bases, with 18 bases remaining between them. DNA for the CDR3: TGTGCCAGCAGCCCTAACCGGGGGGCGCGGACAGATACGCAGTATTTT. Translating it yields CASSPNRGARTDTQYF. Complete variable domain (other parts from reference TRBV5-6 and TRBJ2-3): DAGVTQSPTHLIKTRGQQVTLRCSPKSGHDTVSWYQQALGQGPQFIFQYYEEEERQRGNFPDRFSGHQFPNYSSELNVNALLLGDSALYLCASSPNRGARTDTQYFGPGTRLTVL.

This rearrangement joins TRBV11-2 to TRBJ2-4, with 16 bases aligning to TRBD2. CDR3 size: 18 residues. Trimming took 5 bases from V and 7 from J; bases not matched to a gene: 11. Germline CDR1 reads SGHAT; CDR2 reads FQNNGV. The CDR3 protein is CASSSLSGTSGRANIQYF. CDR3 coding DNA: TGTGCCAGCAGCAGCCTCTCCGGGACTAGCGGGAGGGCGAACATTCAGTACTTC.

The chain uses TRBV29-1 and TRBJ1-1; 7 bases fit TRBD1. Trimming removed 8 bases from V and 7 bases from J; junction bases left unmatched: 19. CDR1 SQVTM and CDR2 ANQGSEA come from the germline V gene. The CDR3 spans 15 residues. CDR3 DNA sequence: TGCAGCATAAGGGTCCCGACAGGGTACGAGGATGAAGCTTTCTTT. Protein product: CSIRVPTGYEDEAFF.

The rearrangement links TRBV30 to TRBJ1-5; perhaps TRBD1 as D (5 bases). Looked up from germline, CDR1 is GTSNPN and CDR2 is SVGIG (reference sequence). There are 14 residues in the CDR3. V was trimmed by 4 bases and J by 2 bases, leaving 12 bases between them. CDR3 sequence reads: CAWTPRGGNQPQHF. Written as DNA, the CDR3 is TGTGCCTGGACTCCGAGGGGAGGCAATCAGCCCCAGCATTTT.

The chain carries TRBV5-1 and TRBJ2-3; D perhaps matches TRBD2 (6 bases). The CDR3 loop spans 13 amino acids. Germline CDR1 reads SGHRS; CDR2 reads YFSETQ. Deletions cut 5 bases from V and 3 bases from J, with 10 bases between. CDR3 region: CASRWGVTDTQYF. The CDR3 coding sequence is TGCGCCAGCAGGTGGGGGGTGACAGATACGCAGTATTTT.

CDR3 in DNA: TGCGCCAGCAGTAGGGGCTACACAGATACGCAGTATTTT. It translates to CASSRGYTDTQYF. The rearrangement uses TRBV5-1 and TRBJ2-3; TRBD1 might be the D (5 bases). The CDR3 length is 13 residues. Trimming left V 5 bases short and J 2 bases short, with 9 bases between. Germline values: CDR1 SGHRS, CDR2 YFSETQ.

The rearrangement joins TRBV9 to TRBJ2-1; D remains ambiguous. CDR3 length: 15 residues. CDR1 SGDLS and CDR2 YYNGEE come from the germline V gene. V was clipped by 3 bases and J by 4 bases, with 14 bases between them. The CDR3 DNA reads as TGTGCCAGCAGCGGGATCCGTCCCTATTACAATGAGCAGTTCTTC. Its protein is CASSGIRPYYNEQFF. Using reference TRBV9 and TRBJ2-1 for the parts outside the CDR3, the full variable domain is DSGVTQTPKHLITATGQRVTLRCSPRSGDLSVYWYQQSLDQGLQFLIQYYNGEERAKGNILERFSAQQFPDLHSELNLSSLELGDSALYFCASSGIRPYYNEQFFGPGTRLTVL.

J is TRBJ1-2 and V is TRBV2; D is perhaps TRBD1 (5 bases). This CDR3 region has 15 residues. Germline lookup yields CDR1 SNHLY and CDR2 FYNNEI. Deletions cut 2 bases from V and 6 bases from J, with 16 bases between. The CDR3 is CASSESQRGFHGYTF. The DNA of the CDR3 is TGTGCCAGCAGTGAATCCCAACGGGGGTTCCATGGCTACACCTTC.

This clone has more than one count but fewer than ten. This chain links TRBV5-4 with TRBJ1-1; D is unclear. V lost 0 bases and J lost 1, with 4 bases in between. Germline lookup yields CDR1 SGHNT and CDR2 YYREEE (reference sequence). The CDR3 loop spans 13 amino acids. The CDR3 bases are TGTGCCAGCAGCTTGGCGGCGAACACTGAAGCTTTCTTT. The encoded protein is CASSLAANTEAFF.

The rearrangement joins TRBV6-1 to TRBJ2-1; D is ambiguous. The CDR3 spans 13 residues. CDR1 is MNHNS and CDR2 is SASEGT in the germline V gene. V lost 0 bases to trimming and J lost 10 bases, with 10 bases between them. CDR3 in DNA: TGTGCCAGCAGTGAAGCGGGGTTAGGGGAGCAGTTCTTC. It yields the protein CASSEAGLGEQFF.

The DNA for the CDR3 is TGTGCCAGTAGTATCACCCCCCGAAGAGCCATGAACACTGAAGCTTTCTTT. Protein product: CASSITPRRAMNTEAFF. V and J are TRBV19 and TRBJ1-1; D is ambiguous. This CDR3 has 17 amino acids. Per the germline V gene, CDR1 is LNHDA and CDR2 is SQIVND (reference sequence). Trimming took 3 bases from V and 0 from J, leaving 17 bases between them. The entire variable domain, with the rest obtained from reference TRBV19 and TRBJ1-1, is as follows: DGGITQSPKYLFRKEGQNVTLSCEQNLNHDAMYWYRQDPGQGLRLIYYSQIVNDFQKGDIAEGYSVSREKKESFPLTVTSAQKNPTAFYLCASSITPRRAMNTEAFFGQGTRLTVV.

This clone was seen more than once but under ten times. This rearrangement joins TRBV28 to TRBJ1-1, with D perhaps TRBD1 (6 bases). The CDR3 sequence is 16 residues long. The V and J ends lost 5 bases and 1 base respectively, with 17 bases between them. Per germline, CDR1 MDHEN and CDR2 SYDVKM. CDR3 bases: TGTGCCAGCAGTCCCGCCCAGGGGTTGGGGAACACTGAAGCTTTCTTT. The encoded protein is CASSPAQGLGNTEAFF.

This chain connects TRBV10-1 to TRBJ2-2; the D call may be TRBD1 or TRBD2 (6 bases each). CDR1 and CDR2 (germline): WNHNN, SYGVQD (reference sequence). Trimming pared 7 bases from V and 7 bases from J, leaving 16 bases between. The CDR3 runs 14 residues. CDR3 loop: CASTAGHLGGELFF. In DNA form, the CDR3 reads TGCGCCAGCACCGCGGGACACCTCGGCGGGGAGCTGTTTTTT.

The chain links TRBV2 to TRBJ1-5, with D maybe TRBD1 (5 bases). Trimming removed 6 bases at V and 1 base at J, with 10 bases between. This CDR3 is built from 14 residues. Germline V lookup: CDR1 SNHLY, CDR2 FYNNEI. CDR3 amino acids: CASSREISNQPQHF. CDR3 nucleotide sequence: TGTGCCAGCAGCAGGGAGATCAGCAATCAGCCCCAGCATTTT. The full variable domain, its missing parts supplied by reference TRBV2 and TRBJ1-5, is EPEVTQTPSHQVTQMGQEVILRCVPISNHLYFYWYRQILGQKVEFLVSFYNNEISEKSEIFDDQFSVERPDGSNFTLKIRSTKLEDSAMYFCASSREISNQPQHFGDGTRLSIL.

In DNA form, the CDR3 reads TGTGCCAGCGGACTGACCGGGGTCTACAATGAGCAGTTCTTC. Its protein product is CASGLTGVYNEQFF. This chain joins TRBV28 and TRBJ2-1; perhaps TRBD2 as D (5 bases). This CDR3 has 14 amino acids. Deletions cut 8 bases from V and 3 bases from J, with 14 bases between. In germline, CDR1 is MDHEN, CDR2 SYDVKM.

This chain joins TRBV30 and TRBJ2-2; TRBD1 or TRBD2 may be the D gene (6 bases each). CDR1 GTSNPN and CDR2 SVGIG come from the germline V gene (reference sequence). The CDR3 loop spans 14 amino acids. V was cut by 5 bases and J by 5 bases, with 15 bases left in between. The CDR3 nucleotides are TGTGCCTGGTCCTTAAAAGGGGGGACCGGGGAGCTGTTTTTT. This sequence encodes CAWSLKGGTGELFF. Filled out from reference TRBV30 and TRBJ2-2, the complete variable domain reads SQTIHQWPATLVQPVGSPLSLECTVEGTSNPNLYWYRQAAGRGLQLLFYSVGIGQISSEVPQNLSASRPQDRQFILSSKKLLLSDSGFYLCAWSLKGGTGELFFGEGSRLTVL.

J is TRBJ1-5 and V is TRBV4-2; D unclear. V was clipped by 5 bases and J by 6 bases, with 23 bases between them. Per germline, CDR1 LGHNA and CDR2 YNFKEQ. CDR3 length equals 17 residues. The CDR3 DNA is TGTGCCAGCAGCTTATTCGCCAAATCTGTAGCGTCTCAGCCCCAGCATTTT. Its translation is CASSLFAKSVASQPQHF.

This chain links TRBV18 with TRBJ1-2, with D unclear. Germline V gives CDR1 KGHSH, CDR2 LQKENI. The V end was cut by 0 bases, the J end by 2 bases, with 10 bases between. The CDR3 covers 15 residues. For the CDR3, the DNA is TGTGCCAGCTCACCACCGTCGGGGTCCAACTATGGCTACACCTTC. Translating it yields CASSPPSGSNYGYTF.

The chain couples TRBV5-1 to TRBJ2-1; D tentatively fits TRBD1 or TRBD2 (6 bases each). This CDR3 spans 15 amino acids. Per germline, CDR1 SGHRS and CDR2 YFSETQ. Trimming left V 1 base short and J 2 bases short, with 10 bases between. Here the CDR3 DNA reads TGCGCCAGCAGCTTGTTGGGGGGCGCCTACAATGAGCAGTTCTTC. This codes for CASSLLGGAYNEQFF.

The chain uses TRBV6-1 and TRBJ2-1; D gene uncertain. CDR3 length: 12 amino acids. Trimming took off 2 bases at V and 9 bases at J, with 8 bases between the two ends. CDR1 and CDR2 from the germline V gene are MNHNS and SASEGT. Here the CDR3 reads CASSERTLEQFF. CDR3 nucleotides: TGTGCCAGCAGTGAAAGGACCCTTGAGCAGTTCTTC.

The chain carries TRBV10-3 and TRBJ1-1; tentative D call: TRBD1 (5 bases). With 5 bases removed from V and 4 bases from J, the gap between germline ends came to 11 bases. Germline CDR1 is ENHRY and CDR2 is SYGVKD. The CDR3 extends over 13 amino acids. For the CDR3, the DNA is TGTGCCATCAGTCAGGGCGTGGGCACTGAAGCTTTCTTT. Its protein is CAISQGVGTEAFF.

This chain links TRBV29-1 with TRBJ2-7; D is perhaps TRBD1 (6 bases). CDR3 length: 13 residues. V lost 6 bases and J 6 bases, leaving 18 bases between the germline ends. Germline CDR1 is SQVTM and CDR2 is ANQGSEA. CDR3 amino acids: CSVSQGVGSEQYF. The CDR3 bases are TGCAGCGTGTCACAGGGAGTAGGCTCCGAGCAGTACTTC.